The T cell receptor (beta chain) under discussion was sequenced for a study of vaccination effects on CD4 cells after COVID-19. Sequencing was performed with immunoSEQ multiplex PCR; in TCRdb, only in-frame clones are kept and a portion is missing. The data show approximately 66,000 clones, less than 85% seen once. As regards this clone: What it recognizes is unknown.

This CDR3 is 14 amino acids long. Germline-derived CDR1 and CDR2 are GTSNPN and SVGIG (reference sequence). Trimming pared 0 bases from V and 0 bases from J, leaving 6 bases between. Cultured cells yielded isolated CD4+ T cells after nine to ten days. The cohort was immunized with two doses of either the BNT162b2 or mRNA-1273 vaccine. Cells had half their medium changed to IL-2 medium on days 3 and 7. This TCR came from a human donor who received a COVID-19 vaccine. V usage is TRBV30 and J usage is TRBJ1-3, with D uncertain. The sequencing used CD4+ T cells from PBMCs cultured without peptide, collected after COVID-19 vaccination. The CDR3 sequence: CAWSVKGSGNTIYF. The CDR3 DNA sequence: TGTGCCTGGAGTGTCAAGGGCTCTGGAAACACCATATATTTT.